The next 7 T cell receptor beta chains were all read from a single sample in a study of T cell responses to AZD1222 COVID-19 vaccine. Generated by immunoSEQ multiplex PCR, the TCRdb table keeps only in-frame clones and is missing some. Among approximately 150,000 clones listed, about 90% were seen once. The sample consisted of peripheral blood, taken 28 days after the second dose of the MenACWY control vaccine. These receptors came from an adult who received the MenACWY meningococcal vaccine as a control.

The rearrangement uses TRBV19 and TRBJ1-4; 8 bases are a match to TRBD1. V was clipped by 9 bases and J by 0 bases; unmatched bases: 12. The germline CDR1 and CDR2 sequences are LNHDA and SQIVND (reference sequence). The CDR3 has 17 amino acids. CDR3 residues: CASSRGQKFATNEKLFF. The CDR3 region has the DNA TGTGCCAGCTCCAGGGGGCAGAAATTTGCAACTAATGAAAAACTGTTTTTT.

The V call is TRBV7-2, the J call TRBJ2-5; D is undetermined. CDR1 is SGHTA and CDR2 is FQGNSA in the germline V gene. Trimming stripped 2 bases from V and 10 bases from J, with 11 bases between. This CDR3 region has 12 residues. In nucleotides, the CDR3 is TGTGCCAGCAGCTTATTCCCGAAGGACCAGTACTTC. Translated: CASSLFPKDQYF.

V is TRBV7-9 and J is TRBJ1-3; TRBD1 matches 7 bases. Unmatched junction bases numbered 4, after V lost 4 bases and J lost 4 bases. The length of the CDR3 is 14 residues. The germline V gene has CDR1 SEHNR and CDR2 FQNEAQ (reference sequence). The CDR3 here is CASSSQGTGNTIYF. In DNA, the CDR3 is TGTGCCAGCAGCTCACAGGGGACCGGAAACACCATATATTTT.

The chain is built from TRBV4-1 and TRBJ2-2; the D is unclear. V lost 0 bases and J 5 bases, leaving 7 bases between the germline ends. The germline gives CDR1 MGHRA, CDR2 YSYEKL. CDR3 length: 14 residues. CDR3 region: CASSQDLHTGELFF. The CDR3 nucleotides are TGCGCCAGCAGCCAAGATCTCCATACCGGGGAGCTGTTTTTT.

V usage is TRBV7-2 and J usage is TRBJ2-5, with TRBD1 matching 9 bases. The CDR3 sequence is 17 residues long. CDR1 and CDR2 (germline): SGHTA, FQGNSA. Germline trimming cut 5 bases from V and 1 base from J; bases unmatched to any gene: 11. Written as DNA, the CDR3 is TGTGCCAGCAGCCAAGGTTATTCGACAGGGGGCCAAGAGACCCAGTACTTC. This codes for CASSQGYSTGGQETQYF.

The rearrangement links TRBV7-3 to TRBJ2-2; D call uncertain. V lost 5 bases to trimming and J lost 10 bases, with 14 bases between them. Germline V gives CDR1 SGHTA, CDR2 FQGTGA. The CDR3 loop spans 13 amino acids. CDR3 sequence reads: CASSDPSRKELFF. CDR3 DNA sequence: TGTGCCAGCAGCGACCCGTCTCGAAAGGAGCTGTTTTTT.

This sequence joins TRBV5-8 and TRBJ2-7, with D possibly TRBD2 on 5 matching bases. The CDR3 contains 12 residues. Trimming stripped 3 bases from V and 2 bases from J, with 6 bases between. Germline loops: CDR1 SGHTS, CDR2 YDEGEE. This CDR3 reads CASSSGTYEQYF. DNA for the CDR3: TGTGCCAGCAGCTCGGGAACCTACGAGCAGTACTTC.